The 19 T cell receptor beta chains reported below all come from one sample, sequenced in a study of shared clonotypes between healthy human individuals. Selected positively for CCR7 and CD45RO-negative, naive CD8 cells excluded terminally differentiated effector memory CD45RA+ cells. Generated by immunoSEQ multiplex PCR, the TCRdb table keeps only in-frame clones and is missing some. The table lists about 600,000 clones, roughly 96% of them singletons. The source material was naive CD8+ T cells sorted from blood. The receptors here all came from a woman aged 25 to 45 in good health.

This clone appeared a single time. The chain joins TRBV19 to TRBJ2-1, with 7 bases identical to TRBD1. J gave up 2 bases and V 4 bases, and 5 bases lay outside the gene matches. This CDR3 has 15 amino acids. Per the germline V gene, CDR1 is LNHDA and CDR2 is SQIVND (reference sequence). The CDR3 DNA reads as TGTGCCAGTAGTACTCGACAGGGAACCTACAATGAGCAGTTCTTC. As protein: CASSTRQGTYNEQFF.

The chain recombines TRBV27 with TRBJ2-7; 7 bases are shared with TRBD2. With 3 bases clipped from V and 3 bases from J, the junction kept 5 bases outside the gene matches. Germline CDR1 MNHEY, CDR2 SMNVEV (reference sequence). The CDR3 runs to 14 residues. The CDR3 DNA is TGTGCCAGCAGTTTTGCGGGAGACTTCTACGAGCAGTACTTC. Translated, it gives CASSFAGDFYEQYF.

The rearrangement links TRBV4-1 to TRBJ2-3; D is unclear. The germline CDR1 and CDR2 sequences are MGHRA and YSYEKL. The CDR3 spans 15 residues. V lost 1 base, J lost 5 bases, and 13 bases lay in between. As DNA, the CDR3 is TGCGCCAGCAGCCAAGTTCGACTCTCAGGAGATACGCAGTATTTT. It is translated as CASSQVRLSGDTQYF.

The chain employs TRBV4-2 and TRBJ2-1; TRBD2 matches 12 bases. Trimming cost V 3 bases and J 2 bases; bases outside gene matches: 5. The CDR3 is made up of 17 amino acids. CDR1 and CDR2 from the germline V gene are LGHNA and YNFKEQ. The CDR3 loop reads CASSQDPSGRAYNEQFF. The CDR3, as DNA: TGTGCCAGCAGCCAGGATCCTAGCGGGAGGGCCTACAATGAGCAGTTCTTC.

The chain recombines TRBV29-1 with TRBJ2-5; D unclear. This CDR3 spans 12 amino acids. Germline CDR1 reads SQVTM; CDR2 reads ANQGSEA. Trimming took 6 bases from V and 7 from J, leaving 15 bases between them. The CDR3 reads CSVSGPFMTQYF. The CDR3 coding sequence is TGCAGCGTCTCCGGGCCGTTTATGACCCAGTACTTC.

V and J are TRBV7-8 and TRBJ2-3, with 10 bases identical to TRBD1. The CDR3 is 16 amino acids. The V segment lost 1 base and the J segment 3 bases; nucleotides outside the gene matches: 4. Per germline, CDR1 SGHVS and CDR2 FQNEAQ. The CDR3 nucleotides read TGTGCCAGCAGCTTAGTTCGGACAGGGGGAACAGATACGCAGTATTTT. It specifies CASSLVRTGGTDTQYF. Full variable domain (rest looked up from reference TRBV7-8 and TRBJ2-3): GAGVSQSPRYKVAKRGQDVALRCDPISGHVSLFWYQQALGQGPEFLTYFQNEAQLDKSGLPSDRFFAERPEGSVSTLKIQRTQQEDSAVYLCASSLVRTGGTDTQYFGPGTRLTVL.

This chain joins TRBV4-1 and TRBJ2-1; D ambiguous. Per germline, CDR1 MGHRA and CDR2 YSYEKL. Trimming pared 0 bases from V and 0 bases from J, leaving 15 bases between. This CDR3 is 18 amino acids long. The CDR3, as DNA: TGCGCCAGCAGCCAAGATCGCGTCGGACCGAGCTCCTACAATGAGCAGTTCTTC. Amino acids: CASSQDRVGPSSYNEQFF.

Of note for this clone: This sample includes further DNA sequences coding for the same CDR3. The gene calls are TRBV6-5 and TRBJ2-7; the D gene is possibly TRBD1 (5 bases). Germline V gene data show CDR1 as MNHEY and CDR2 as SVGAGI. The CDR3 is 13 residues long. V was cut by 0 bases and J by 4 bases, with 7 bases left in between. CDR3 DNA sequence: TGTGCCAGCAGTTACTCCCAGGGTTACGAGCAGTACTTC. Amino acids: CASSYSQGYEQYF.

V usage is TRBV6-5 and J usage is TRBJ1-1, with a weak D call TRBD1 (5 bases). The CDR3 has 12 amino acids. Germline V gene lookup returns CDR1 MNHEY and CDR2 SVGAGI. Trimming left V 3 bases short and J 6 bases short, with 8 bases between. CDR3 nucleotide sequence: TGTGCCAGCAGTTATTGGGGCTCTGAAGCTTTCTTT. Protein product: CASSYWGSEAFF.

V gene TRBV25-1 combines with J gene TRBJ1-5, with D tentatively TRBD1 (6 bases). This CDR3 region has 15 residues. V was pared by 3 bases and J by 0 bases, with 9 bases between. Germline assignment: CDR1 MGHDK and CDR2 SYGVNS. The CDR3 DNA reads as TGTGCCAGCAGTGAGACAGGATATAGCAATCAGCCCCAGCATTTT. Translating it yields CASSETGYSNQPQHF.

The chain combines TRBV9 with TRBJ2-7; no firm D call. CDR3 length: 14 amino acids. The ends were cut back, 2 bases at V and 3 bases at J, with 12 bases in the middle. Germline assignment: CDR1 SGDLS and CDR2 YYNGEE. The CDR3 DNA is TGTGCCAGCAGCGTCCAAGACGGAAACTACGAGCAGTACTTC. It translates to CASSVQDGNYEQYF.

The chain combines TRBV11-3 with TRBJ2-3; no reliable D call. CDR3 length: 12 amino acids. Germline CDR1 reads SGHNT; CDR2 reads YENEEA. V was shortened by 4 bases and J by 0 bases, with 2 bases between the two germline ends. This chain's CDR3 is CASSSSTDTQYF. In DNA form, the CDR3 reads TGTGCCAGCAGCTCCAGCACAGATACGCAGTATTTT.

The CDR3 coding sequence is TGTGCCAGCAGCTTGGTGGCTGTCTACAATGAGCAGTTCTTC. Translating gives CASSLVAVYNEQFF. The chain carries TRBV5-6 and TRBJ2-1; D gene unclear. Germline CDR1 reads SGHDT; CDR2 reads YYEEEE. The CDR3 sequence is 14 residues long. Trimming took 0 bases from V and 3 from J, leaving 7 bases between them.

The chain employs TRBV5-1 and TRBJ2-1; 11 bases match TRBD2. The CDR3 length is 16 residues. The V gene end was trimmed by 3 bases and the J gene end by 5 bases; junction bases not matched to a gene: 7. Germline V lookup: CDR1 SGHRS, CDR2 YFSETQ. DNA of the CDR3: TGCGCCAGCAGCTGGGAACTAGCGGGAGTCGACAATGAGCAGTTCTTC. This sequence encodes CASSWELAGVDNEQFF.

Turning to this clone: This specimen includes other DNA sequences encoding the same CDR3. This sequence joins TRBV28 and TRBJ1-3; TRBD1 agrees at 7 bases. Germline V gives CDR1 MDHEN, CDR2 SYDVKM. The CDR3 is made up of 14 amino acids. V lost 3 bases, J lost 2 bases, and 1 base stayed unmatched. The CDR3, as DNA: TGTGCCAGCAGTTTCCAGGGGGCTGGAAACACCATATATTTT. It encodes CASSFQGAGNTIYF.

The gene calls are TRBV4-1 and TRBJ2-5; 10 bases line up with TRBD2. CDR3 length equals 22 residues. From germline, CDR1 is MGHRA and CDR2 YSYEKL. The V segment lost 0 bases and the J segment 1 base; nucleotides outside the gene matches: 20. The CDR3, as DNA: TGCGCCAGCAGCCAAGATAGCGTTGGGGGAGGGTTTCTAGCGGGAGCCCAAGAGACCCAGTACTTC. This sequence encodes CASSQDSVGGGFLAGAQETQYF.

DNA of the CDR3: TGTGCCAGCAGCGCCGAGGGGGGTGGCCAAGAGACCCAGTACTTC. Protein sequence: CASSAEGGGQETQYF. V and J are TRBV13 and TRBJ2-5; either TRBD1 or TRBD2 may fit D (6 bases each). The CDR3 contains 15 residues. Germline V lookup: CDR1 PRHDT, CDR2 FYEKMQ (reference sequence). Trimming took 5 bases from V and 1 from J, leaving 14 bases between them.

This chain uses TRBV4-1 with TRBJ2-5; no reliable D call. The CDR3 totals 14 residues. V lost 1 base and J 2 bases, leaving 8 bases between the germline ends. The germline CDR1 and CDR2 sequences are MGHRA and YSYEKL. CDR3 coding DNA: TGCGCCAGCAGCCAAGGGTGGGGTCAAGAGACCCAGTACTTC. Residues: CASSQGWGQETQYF.

V usage is TRBV5-4 and J usage is TRBJ2-5; 7 nucleotides align to TRBD1. After removal of 3 bases from V and 7 bases from J, the junction contained 12 bases not matched to a gene. Germline V CDR1 and CDR2: SGHNT, YYREEE (reference sequence). The CDR3 contains 15 residues. The CDR3 here is CASSWGTEPAGTQYF. CDR3 nucleotide sequence: TGTGCCAGCAGCTGGGGGACAGAACCTGCGGGGACCCAGTACTTC. Using reference TRBV5-4 and TRBJ2-5 for the parts outside the CDR3, the full variable domain is ETGVTQSPTHLIKTRGQQVTLRCSSQSGHNTVSWYQQALGQGPQFIFQYYREEENGRGNFPPRFSGLQFPNYSSELNVNALELDDSALYLCASSWGTEPAGTQYFGPGTRLLVL.